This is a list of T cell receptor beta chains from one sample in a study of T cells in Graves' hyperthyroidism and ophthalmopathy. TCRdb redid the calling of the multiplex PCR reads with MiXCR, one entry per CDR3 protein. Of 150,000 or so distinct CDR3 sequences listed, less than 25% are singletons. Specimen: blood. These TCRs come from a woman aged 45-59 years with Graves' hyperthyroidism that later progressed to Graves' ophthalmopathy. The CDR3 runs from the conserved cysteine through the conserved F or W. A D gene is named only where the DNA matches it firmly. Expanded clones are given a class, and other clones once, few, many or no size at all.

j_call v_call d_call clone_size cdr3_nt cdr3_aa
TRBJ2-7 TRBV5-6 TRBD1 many TGTGCCAGCAGCTTCGGGACAGGCCCATTTTCCGAGCAGTACTTC CASSFGTGPFSEQYF
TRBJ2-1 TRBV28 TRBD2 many TGTGCCAGCAGTTCCGACAGTAGCGGGGTCCCCCCCTACAATGAGCAGTTCTTC CASSSDSSGVPPYNEQFF
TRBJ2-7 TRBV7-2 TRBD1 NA TGTGCCAGCAGCCCAAGGACAGGGGACTACGAGCAGTACTTC CASSPRTGDYEQYF
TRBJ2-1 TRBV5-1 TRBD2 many TGCGCCAGCAGCCCAGGACTAGCGGGGAGAGATGAGCAGTTCTTC CASSPGLAGRDEQFF
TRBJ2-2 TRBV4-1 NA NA TGCGCCAGCAGCCAAGATTCAGCCGGGGAGCTGTTTTTT CASSQDSAGELFF
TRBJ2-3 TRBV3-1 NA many TGTGCCAGCAGCGTAAGTACTAGCTCCACAGATACGCAGTATTTT CASSVSTSSTDTQYF
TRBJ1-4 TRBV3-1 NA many TGTGCCAGCAGCTTCCGCGTCCGGGGGGGTAATGAAAAACTGTTTTTT CASSFRVRGGNEKLFF
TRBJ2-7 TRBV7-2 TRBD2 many TGTGCCAGCAGCTTAACTAGCGTCTCCTACGAGCAGTACTTC CASSLTSVSYEQYF
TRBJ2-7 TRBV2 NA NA TGTGCCAGCAGCATAGACGGCTACGAGCAGTACTTC CASSIDGYEQYF
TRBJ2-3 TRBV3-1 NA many TGTGCCAGCAGCCTCCACCTACAGCAGGGTACGCAGTATTTT CASSLHLQQGTQYF
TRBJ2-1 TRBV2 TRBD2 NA TGTGCCAGCAGTGGGGGGACTAGCGGCTACAATGAGCAGTTCTTC CASSGGTSGYNEQFF
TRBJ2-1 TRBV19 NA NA TGTGCCAGTAGCCCCTCACTAGCCGGTTACAATGAGCAGTTCTTC CASSPSLAGYNEQFF
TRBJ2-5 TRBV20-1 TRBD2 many TGCAGTGCTAGAGATCTAGCGGGAATCGGGGAGACCCAGTACTTC CSARDLAGIGETQYF
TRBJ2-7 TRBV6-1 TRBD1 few TGTGCCAGCAGTGAAGTGGGACAGGGGGCCTTTAGCTCCTACGAGCAGTACTTC CASSEVGQGAFSSYEQYF
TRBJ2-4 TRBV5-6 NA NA TGTGCCAGCAGCTCCCGGGGGCAAAACATTCAGTACTTC CASSSRGQNIQYF